These T cell receptor beta chains were read from a single sample in a study of cytomegalovirus exposure and HLA in healthy donors. The table came from immunoSEQ multiplex PCR; TCRdb's copy has only in-frame clones and leaves some out. The sample table sets out roughly 40,000 clones. The sequenced sample consisted of PBMCs. These receptor sequences come from a man aged 40-49 years in good health and CMV-seropositive. Each CDR3 is given with its conserved first and last residue. The order of the fields is D gene, J gene, V gene, CDR3 DNA, CDR3 protein. D genes are given only for firm matches.

d_gene: TRBD1
j_gene: TRBJ1-6
v_gene: TRBV6-5
CDR3nt: TGTGCCAGCACCACGGGGACAGCTCCTTCACCCCTCCACTTT
CDR3aa: CASTTGTAPSPLHF

d_gene: NA
j_gene: TRBJ2-7
v_gene: TRBV28
CDR3nt: TGTGCCAGCAGAATAGACAGAGGATTTTCCTATGAGCAGTACTTC
CDR3aa: CASRIDRGFSYEQYF

d_gene: NA
j_gene: TRBJ1-2
v_gene: TRBV6-5
CDR3nt: TGTGCCAGCAGTCGAGGCGGTTATGGCTACACCTTC
CDR3aa: CASSRGGYGYTF

d_gene: TRBD1
j_gene: TRBJ2-1
v_gene: TRBV6-1
CDR3nt: TGTGCCAGCAGGGACAGGGGTTCCTACAATGAGCAGTTCTTC
CDR3aa: CASRDRGSYNEQFF

d_gene: TRBD2
j_gene: TRBJ2-7
v_gene: TRBV4-2
CDR3nt: TGTGCCAGCAGCCAAGAGGGACTAGCGGGAAGCTCCTACGAGCAGTACTTC
CDR3aa: CASSQEGLAGSSYEQYF

d_gene: NA
j_gene: TRBJ2-1
v_gene: TRBV2
CDR3nt: TGTGCCAGCAACCATCCTAGCAATGAGCAGTTCTTC
CDR3aa: CASNHPSNEQFF

d_gene: NA
j_gene: TRBJ2-5
v_gene: TRBV4-1
CDR3nt: TGCGCCAGCAGCCTCTCTGCGGGGAAAGAGACCCAGTACTTC
CDR3aa: CASSLSAGKETQYF

d_gene: NA
j_gene: TRBJ2-3
v_gene: TRBV5-1
CDR3nt: TGCGCCAGCAGCTCGGCAGACACTAGCACAGATACGCAGTATTTT
CDR3aa: CASSSADTSTDTQYF

d_gene: NA
j_gene: TRBJ1-4
v_gene: TRBV15
CDR3nt: TGTGCCACCAGCAGAGATGCGTTTGCAACTAATGAAAAACTGTTTTTT
CDR3aa: CATSRDAFATNEKLFF

d_gene: NA
j_gene: TRBJ2-3
v_gene: TRBV5-1
CDR3nt: TGCGCCAGCAGCTTGGGGCAGGGGGCGCCGCCATCCCTGCGGGAGGGGGATACGCAGTATTTT
CDR3aa: CASSLGQGAPPSLREGDTQYF

d_gene: TRBD2
j_gene: TRBJ2-3
v_gene: TRBV4-2
CDR3nt: TGTGCCAGCAGCCCCGGACTAGCGGGTCGCACAGATACGCAGTATTTT
CDR3aa: CASSPGLAGRTDTQYF

d_gene: TRBD2
j_gene: TRBJ2-3
v_gene: TRBV14
CDR3nt: TGTGCCAGCAGCCAAGAGCTTTTACGCGGGAGGTCAGATACGCAGTATTTT
CDR3aa: CASSQELLRGRSDTQYF

d_gene: NA
j_gene: TRBJ2-3
v_gene: TRBV19
CDR3nt: TGTGCCAGTAGTATCGGAGGGACAGATACGCAGTATTTT
CDR3aa: CASSIGGTDTQYF

d_gene: NA
j_gene: TRBJ2-2
v_gene: TRBV19
CDR3nt: TGTGCCAGTAGCCGGGGTGGCGGGGAGCTGTTTTTT
CDR3aa: CASSRGGGELFF

d_gene: NA
j_gene: TRBJ2-3
v_gene: TRBV19
CDR3nt: TGTGCCAGTAGTATCAGGGCTAGCGCTAGCACAGATACGCAGTATTTT
CDR3aa: CASSIRASASTDTQYF

d_gene: NA
j_gene: TRBJ1-6
v_gene: TRBV21-1
CDR3nt: TGTGCCAGCAGCATTGGACAGGGCCGCACATCACCCCTCCACTTT
CDR3aa: CASSIGQGRTSPLHF

d_gene: TRBD1
j_gene: TRBJ2-7
v_gene: TRBV28
CDR3nt: TGTGCCAGCAGTTCGGGACAGGGGGTCTACGAGCAGTACTTC
CDR3aa: CASSSGQGVYEQYF

d_gene: TRBD1
j_gene: TRBJ1-2
v_gene: TRBV28
CDR3nt: TGTGCCAGCAGGCTCCAGGACAGGCCCTATGGCTACACCTTC
CDR3aa: CASRLQDRPYGYTF

d_gene: TRBD2
j_gene: TRBJ2-7
v_gene: TRBV9
CDR3nt: TGTGCCAGCAGCCTGACTAGCGGGAGTTCGGGAGAGCAGTACTTC
CDR3aa: CASSLTSGSSGEQYF

d_gene: NA
j_gene: TRBJ2-5
v_gene: TRBV11-2
CDR3nt: TGTGCCAGCAGTTACGGGACTCCGCCCCAAGAGACCCAGTACTTC
CDR3aa: CASSYGTPPQETQYF

d_gene: TRBD2
j_gene: TRBJ2-3
v_gene: TRBV27
CDR3nt: TGTGCCAGCAGGTCACTAGCGGGAGTAGGTACGCAGTATTTT
CDR3aa: CASRSLAGVGTQYF

d_gene: TRBD1
j_gene: TRBJ1-2
v_gene: TRBV19
CDR3nt: TGTGCCAGTAGTATAGGGACAGGGACCTTCTATGGCTACACCTTC
CDR3aa: CASSIGTGTFYGYTF

d_gene: NA
j_gene: TRBJ2-2
v_gene: TRBV4-1
CDR3nt: TGTGCCAGCAGCCACCCTGCCGGGGAGCTGTTTTTT
CDR3aa: CASSHPAGELFF

d_gene: NA
j_gene: TRBJ2-2
v_gene: TRBV7-2
CDR3nt: TGTGCCAGCAGCTTAGTACTAGCTCGGGAGCTGTTTTTT
CDR3aa: CASSLVLARELFF

d_gene: TRBD1
j_gene: TRBJ2-7
v_gene: TRBV9
CDR3nt: TGTGCCAGCAGCGTCTCCGGGACAGGGGCCTACGAGCAGTACTTC
CDR3aa: CASSVSGTGAYEQYF

d_gene: NA
j_gene: TRBJ2-7
v_gene: TRBV5-4
CDR3nt: TGTGCCAGCAGCGCGGGCCCCGACCGGGAGACCTACGAGCAGTACTTC
CDR3aa: CASSAGPDRETYEQYF

d_gene: TRBD2
j_gene: TRBJ2-7
v_gene: TRBV14
CDR3nt: TGTGCCAGCAGCCCTGCTAGCGGGACATACGAGCAGTACTTC
CDR3aa: CASSPASGTYEQYF

d_gene: TRBD2
j_gene: TRBJ2-1
v_gene: TRBV18
CDR3nt: TGTGCCAGCTCACCTTACGGGACTAGCGGGGTTAATGAGCAGTTCTTC
CDR3aa: CASSPYGTSGVNEQFF

d_gene: NA
j_gene: TRBJ1-2
v_gene: TRBV19
CDR3nt: TGTGCCTCGACCGGGACTCTAGCTAACTATGGCTACACCTTC
CDR3aa: CASTGTLANYGYTF

d_gene: TRBD1
j_gene: TRBJ2-3
v_gene: TRBV19
CDR3nt: TGTGCCACCGCGGGACAGGGTACAGATACGCAGTATTTT
CDR3aa: CATAGQGTDTQYF

d_gene: NA
j_gene: TRBJ2-1
v_gene: TRBV7-2
CDR3nt: TGTGCCAGCAGCCCCTGGGAGGTATGGTACAATGAGCAGTTCTTC
CDR3aa: CASSPWEVWYNEQFF

d_gene: NA
j_gene: TRBJ2-2
v_gene: TRBV11-2
CDR3nt: TGTGCCAGCACCGGACAGATCACCGGGGAGCTGTTTTTT
CDR3aa: CASTGQITGELFF

d_gene: TRBD1
j_gene: TRBJ2-6
v_gene: TRBV2
CDR3nt: TGTGCCAGCACCAAACAGGGGTCCCTCTCTGGGGCCAACGTCCTGACTTTC
CDR3aa: CASTKQGSLSGANVLTF

d_gene: NA
j_gene: TRBJ2-1
v_gene: TRBV2
CDR3nt: TGTGCCAGCAGCGTGACTATCAGCTCCTACAATGAGCAGTTCTTC
CDR3aa: CASSVTISSYNEQFF

d_gene: TRBD2
j_gene: TRBJ2-3
v_gene: TRBV10-3
CDR3nt: TGTGCCATACAGGCGGGAGGGCCTCCAGATACGCAGTATTTT
CDR3aa: CAIQAGGPPDTQYF

d_gene: NA
j_gene: TRBJ1-1
v_gene: TRBV15
CDR3nt: TGTGCCACCAGCAGGCGGACTAGGAACACTGAAGCTTTCTTT
CDR3aa: CATSRRTRNTEAFF

d_gene: TRBD2
j_gene: TRBJ2-2
v_gene: TRBV11-3
CDR3nt: TGTGCCAGCAGCTTGCCCGGACTAGCGGCGAACACCGGGGAGCTGTTTTTT
CDR3aa: CASSLPGLAANTGELFF

d_gene: NA
j_gene: TRBJ1-2
v_gene: TRBV7-8
CDR3nt: TGTGCCAGCAGCTTAGACTCAGGGGTAGCTAACTATGGCTACACCTTC
CDR3aa: CASSLDSGVANYGYTF

d_gene: NA
j_gene: TRBJ2-1
v_gene: TRBV19
CDR3nt: TGTGCCAGTAGTATCTCAGGAGGCGTATACTACAATGAGCAGTTCTTC
CDR3aa: CASSISGGVYYNEQFF

d_gene: TRBD2
j_gene: TRBJ2-1
v_gene: TRBV19
CDR3nt: TGTGCCACTAGTGGGGCGGGAGGGCCGACGTCCCAAATTGAGCAGTTCTTC
CDR3aa: CATSGAGGPTSQIEQFF

d_gene: NA
j_gene: TRBJ1-5
v_gene: TRBV7-6
CDR3nt: TGTGCCAGCAGCGATAGGGGGGGGGATCAGCCCCAGCATTTT
CDR3aa: CASSDRGGDQPQHF

d_gene: TRBD2
j_gene: TRBJ2-1
v_gene: TRBV19
CDR3nt: TGTGCCAGTTCCAGACTAGCGGGGAGCTCCTACAATGAGCAGTTCTTC
CDR3aa: CASSRLAGSSYNEQFF

d_gene: NA
j_gene: TRBJ1-5
v_gene: TRBV12-5
CDR3nt: TGTGCTAGTGGTCCGGCGAGAGGGTTAAGCAATCAGCCCCAGCATTTT
CDR3aa: CASGPARGLSNQPQHF

d_gene: TRBD2
j_gene: TRBJ2-7
v_gene: TRBV11-3
CDR3nt: TGTGCCAGCAGCTTAGCCCTGTTAGCGGGAGACACCTCTGAGCAGTACTTC
CDR3aa: CASSLALLAGDTSEQYF

d_gene: NA
j_gene: TRBJ2-3
v_gene: TRBV7-2
CDR3nt: TGTGCCAGCAGCTTAGCGCTAACTATCACAGATACGCAGTATTTT
CDR3aa: CASSLALTITDTQYF

d_gene: NA
j_gene: TRBJ2-2
v_gene: TRBV29-1
CDR3nt: TGCAGCGTTGTGATCCGGGGAAGGGACACCGGGGAGCTGTTTTTT
CDR3aa: CSVVIRGRDTGELFF

d_gene: TRBD2
j_gene: TRBJ2-4
v_gene: TRBV4-3
CDR3nt: TGCGCCAGCAGCCTACAAAGCGGGAGGGCAGGCATTCAGTACTTC
CDR3aa: CASSLQSGRAGIQYF

d_gene: NA
j_gene: TRBJ2-7
v_gene: TRBV21-1
CDR3nt: TGTGCCAGCAGCACCCCAGTAATCTACGAGCAGTACTTC
CDR3aa: CASSTPVIYEQYF

d_gene: NA
j_gene: TRBJ1-5
v_gene: TRBV27
CDR3nt: TGTGCCAGCAGTTCCCACAGAGACAATCAGCCCCAGCATTTT
CDR3aa: CASSSHRDNQPQHF

d_gene: TRBD1
j_gene: TRBJ1-1
v_gene: TRBV6-5
CDR3nt: TGTGCCAGCAGCCCCGGGACAGGGGGGACTGAAGCTTTCTTT
CDR3aa: CASSPGTGGTEAFF

d_gene: NA
j_gene: TRBJ1-4
v_gene: TRBV5-4
CDR3nt: TGTGCCAGCAGCTCGGACTATTCTAATGAAAAACTGTTTTTT
CDR3aa: CASSSDYSNEKLFF

d_gene: TRBD1
j_gene: TRBJ2-7
v_gene: TRBV19
CDR3nt: TGTGCCAGTAGTCCCCGGGACAGGGACTACGAGCAGTACTTC
CDR3aa: CASSPRDRDYEQYF

d_gene: TRBD1
j_gene: TRBJ2-1
v_gene: TRBV27
CDR3nt: TGTGCCAGCAGTACCCTTCGGACAGGGGCTTCCTACAATGAGCAGTTCTTC
CDR3aa: CASSTLRTGASYNEQFF